The rows below give T cell receptor beta chains drawn from one sample of a study of CD4 T cells in relation to SARS-CoV-2 and coronaviruses. Libraries were prepared by immunoSEQ multiplex PCR; TCRdb keeps only in-frame clonotypes and omits some of them. The profile shows about 19,000 clones, approximately 81% of them singletons. These receptors lack a known antigen. The sequencing input was CD4+ T cells from PBMCs, cultured in vitro. These receptors came from a human donor in good health. Each CDR3 is given with its conserved first and last residue. A D gene is named only where the DNA matches it firmly. Some rows mark clone size as missing; the rest say once, few, many or name a class of expanded clone.

d_call j_call v_call cdr3_length clone_size cdr3_aa cdr3_nt
- TRBJ1-6 TRBV2 15 - CARRPGTGQNSPLHF TGTGCCAGGCGCCCGGGGACGGGACAAAATTCACCCCTCCACTTT
TRBD1 TRBJ1-2 TRBV11-2 12 once CASSFAGGGYTF TGTGCCAGCAGCTTCGCAGGGGGCGGCTACACCTTC
TRBD2 TRBJ2-7 TRBV19 15 few CASRGGLPGGHEQYF TGTGCCAGTAGGGGGGGACTCCCGGGAGGACACGAGCAGTACTTC
TRBD1 TRBJ2-7 TRBV29-1 15 - CSVEARRQGSYEQYF TGCAGCGTTGAAGCTAGGAGACAGGGTTCTTACGAGCAGTACTTC
- TRBJ1-2 TRBV5-6 15 - CASSLAGAPNYGYTF TGTGCCAGCAGCTTGGCCGGGGCTCCTAACTATGGCTACACCTTC
- TRBJ1-5 TRBV6-6 14 - CASSYSGGGQPQHF TGTGCCAGCAGTTACTCAGGGGGAGGTCAGCCCCAGCATTTT
- TRBJ2-5 TRBV9 14 - CASSLGRSQETQYF TGTGCCAGCAGCTTAGGACGGTCCCAAGAGACCCAGTACTTC
TRBD1 TRBJ2-1 TRBV10-3 16 - CAISGSGTGLFDEQFF TGTGCCATCAGTGGATCAGGGACAGGTCTGTTCGATGAGCAGTTCTTC
- TRBJ2-5 TRBV2 11 - CASKVGETQYF TGTGCCAGCAAGGTGGGAGAGACCCAGTACTTC
TRBD2 TRBJ2-7 TRBV9 15 few CASSVGGGAYSEQYF TGTGCCAGCAGCGTAGGGGGAGGGGCTTACTCCGAGCAGTACTTC
TRBD2 TRBJ2-7 TRBV4-2 14 once CASSRGGGNYEQYF TGTGCCAGCAGCCGCGGGGGAGGGAACTACGAGCAGTACTTC
- TRBJ2-3 TRBV10-3 14 - CAISAGTGTDTQYF TGTGCCATCAGTGCCGGGACGGGAACAGATACGCAGTATTTT
- TRBJ2-4 TRBV7-2 14 - CASSSQGFQGIQYF TGTGCCAGCAGCTCCCAAGGGTTCCAGGGCATTCAGTACTTC
- TRBJ1-1 TRBV6-5 13 - CATSRGPNTEAFF TGTGCCACCTCAAGAGGGCCGAACACTGAAGCTTTCTTT
- TRBJ1-1 TRBV24-1 13 - CATSDSESTEAFF TGTGCCACCAGTGACTCAGAGTCCACTGAAGCTTTCTTT
- TRBJ2-7 TRBV30 13 - CAWSRGRAYEQYF TGTGCCTGGAGTCGGGGCAGAGCCTACGAGCAGTACTTC
- TRBJ2-1 TRBV19 15 - CASSIGTRAYNEQFF TGTGCCAGTAGTATTGGGACACGTGCCTATAATGAGCAGTTCTTC
- TRBJ2-3 TRBV4-3 18 - CASSQAAPTSLPRDTQYF TGCGCCAGCAGCCAAGCTGCCCCAACTAGTCTTCCTAGGGATACGCAGTATTTT
- TRBJ1-5 TRBV9 13 few CASSVAPNQPQHF TGTGCCAGCAGCGTAGCCCCTAATCAGCCCCAGCATTTT
TRBD2 TRBJ2-3 TRBV7-2 17 - CASSLVARLAGADTQYF TGTGCCAGCAGCTTAGTAGCCCGACTAGCGGGAGCAGATACGCAGTATTTT
- TRBJ2-7 TRBV18 13 - CASSPGQTYEQYF TGTGCCAGCTCACCGGGGCAGACCTACGAGCAGTACTTC
TRBD1 TRBJ1-2 TRBV5-1 13 - CASSFGQGNGYTF TGCGCCAGCAGCTTTGGACAGGGGAATGGCTACACCTTC
- TRBJ1-2 TRBV7-8 15 - CASSLVWQGLEGYTF TGTGCCAGCAGCTTAGTTTGGCAGGGCCTGGAGGGCTACACCTTC
- TRBJ1-4 TRBV7-9 14 - CASSPQGGDEKLFF TGTGCCAGCAGCCCACAGGGAGGTGACGAAAAACTGTTTTTT
- TRBJ1-1 TRBV11-2 14 - CASSLPIGDTEAFF TGTGCCAGCAGCCTCCCCATAGGGGACACTGAAGCTTTCTTT
TRBD1 TRBJ2-3 TRBV5-1 14 once CASSPNRGPDTQYF TGCGCCAGCAGCCCCAACAGGGGCCCAGATACGCAGTATTTT
- TRBJ1-6 TRBV7-8 16 - CASSGVATPGNSPLHF TGTGCCAGCAGCGGCGTAGCAACACCGGGTAATTCACCCCTCCACTTT
TRBD1 TRBJ1-2 TRBV7-2 15 - CASSLGQGATDGYTF TGTGCCAGCAGCCTGGGACAGGGGGCAACTGATGGCTACACCTTC
- TRBJ2-2 TRBV18 16 once CASSPPEGEGTGELFF TGTGCCAGCTCACCACCGGAGGGAGAAGGCACCGGGGAGCTGTTTTTT
TRBD2 TRBJ2-1 TRBV2 14 - CASSGTSGYNEQFF TGTGCCAGCAGTGGGACTAGCGGTTACAATGAGCAGTTCTTC
- TRBJ1-6 TRBV19 15 - CASSEGGARNSPLHF TGTGCCAGTAGTGAGGGTGGGGCCCGTAATTCACCCCTCCACTTT
TRBD1 TRBJ2-2 TRBV9 16 once CASSLSGTDNTGELFF TGTGCCAGCAGCCTTTCCGGGACAGACAACACCGGGGAGCTGTTTTTT
- TRBJ2-3 TRBV7-2 12 - CASSPPTDTQYF TGTGCCAGCAGCCCACCCACAGATACGCAGTATTTT
- TRBJ1-2 TRBV4-3 14 - CASSQSLGVWGYTF TGCGCCAGCAGCCAGTCATTAGGGGTCTGGGGCTACACCTTC
- TRBJ1-4 TRBV4-2 14 once CASSQDGGTEKLFF TGTGCCAGCAGCCAAGATGGCGGGACTGAAAAACTGTTTTTT